The 28 T cell receptor beta chains below were found in one sample sequenced in a study of OX40 agonist ivuxolimab in advanced cancers. Generated by immunoSEQ multiplex PCR, the TCRdb table keeps only in-frame clones and is missing some. The sample consists of 25,000 to 30,000 clones, roughly 80% of them appearing once. The specimen was CD4+ or CD8+ T cells sorted from blood, collected in a trial of the OX40 agonist ivuxolimab. The receptors were sampled from an adult with an advanced solid tumor such as melanoma, head and neck, liver or kidney cancer.

This clone was detected only a few times. V gene TRBV2 combines with J gene TRBJ1-2, with TRBD1 as a possible D gene (5 bases). Germline V gene lookup returns CDR1 SNHLY and CDR2 FYNNEI. This CDR3 spans 16 amino acids. V was pared by 1 base and J by 4 bases, with 16 bases between. The CDR3 DNA sequence: TGTGCCAGCAGTGAAGATGGGGACGGAATCATCTATGGCTACACCTTC. It translates to CASSEDGDGIIYGYTF.

The CDR3 spells CASSFTYNEQFF. In nucleotides, the CDR3 is TGCGCCAGCAGCTTTACCTACAATGAGCAGTTCTTC. This chain connects TRBV5-1 to TRBJ2-1; D remains ambiguous. V was shortened by 2 bases and J by 2 bases, with 2 bases between the two germline ends. There are 12 residues in the CDR3. Germline V gene lookup returns CDR1 SGHRS and CDR2 YFSETQ.

The V call is TRBV7-9, the J call TRBJ1-1, with D possibly being TRBD1 (5 bases). CDR1 and CDR2 from the germline V gene are SEHNR and FQNEAQ (reference sequence). The length of the CDR3 is 15 residues. The ends were cut back, 5 bases at V and 0 bases at J, with 13 bases in the middle. The CDR3 reads CASSHFQGMNTEAFF. The DNA of the CDR3 is TGTGCCAGCAGCCATTTCCAGGGCATGAACACTGAAGCTTTCTTT.

The J gene is TRBJ1-5, the V gene TRBV2; D remains ambiguous. The germline CDR1 and CDR2 sequences are SNHLY and FYNNEI. The CDR3 runs 19 residues. Trimming took 6 bases from V and 5 from J, leaving 29 bases between them. The CDR3 region is CASRREPQETGPPDQPQHF. The CDR3 DNA sequence: TGTGCCAGCAGGAGGGAGCCGCAGGAAACCGGCCCCCCGGATCAGCCCCAGCATTTT.

The chain joins TRBV7-2 to TRBJ1-5; TRBD1 might be the D (6 bases). The CDR3 sequence is 14 residues long. Germline V gene lookup returns CDR1 SGHTA and CDR2 FQGNSA. V lost 5 bases and J lost 6, with 14 bases in between. The CDR3 here is CASSRGTLGQPQHF. The CDR3 DNA sequence: TGTGCCAGCAGCCGCGGGACATTAGGTCAGCCCCAGCATTTT.

CDR3: CASSLGYRGSYNEQFF. The CDR3 nucleotides are TGTGCCAGCAGCTTAGGGTACAGGGGATCCTACAATGAGCAGTTCTTC. The V call is TRBV7-2, the J call TRBJ2-1; 7 bases line up with TRBD1. The V gene end was trimmed by 1 base and the J gene end by 1 base; junction bases not matched to a gene: 4. This CDR3 is 16 amino acids long. Germline CDR1 and CDR2: SGHTA and FQGNSA.

The V and J genes are TRBV2 and TRBJ2-1; no clear D gene. Trimming shortened V by 6 bases and J by 0 bases, and 12 bases separated the two germline ends. The germline V gene encodes CDR1 SNHLY and CDR2 FYNNEI. This CDR3 contains 15 residues. The CDR3 DNA is TGTGCCAGCAGGGATCTGGGAAGCTCCTACAATGAGCAGTTCTTC. Residues: CASRDLGSSYNEQFF.

This rearrangement joins TRBV5-5 to TRBJ2-3, with D possibly being TRBD1 or TRBD2 (5 bases each). CDR1 is SGHKS and CDR2 is YYEKEE in the germline V gene (reference sequence). This CDR3 spans 12 amino acids. V shed 5 bases and J shed 1 base, with 5 bases lying between them. CDR3 coding DNA: TGTGCCAGCAGGGGGGGCACAGATACGCAGTATTTT. This sequence encodes CASRGGTDTQYF.

The rearrangement links TRBV29-1 to TRBJ2-5, with 10 bases fitting TRBD1. V gave up 4 bases and J gave up 1 base; unmatched junction bases: 9. Germline V gene data show CDR1 as SQVTM and CDR2 as ANQGSEA. CDR3 length equals 16 residues. CDR3 DNA sequence: TGCAGCGTTGGGGACAGGGGTCTTACACTCCAAGAGACCCAGTACTTC. Protein: CSVGDRGLTLQETQYF.

The chain links TRBV2 to TRBJ1-1; 10 bases are a match to TRBD1. The CDR3 loop spans 14 amino acids. Germline-derived CDR1 and CDR2 are SNHLY and FYNNEI. The trim removed 6 bases at V and 5 bases at J, leaving 6 bases unmatched. The chain's CDR3 is CASRGTGELTEAFF. The CDR3 bases are TGTGCCAGCAGGGGGACAGGGGAGTTAACTGAAGCTTTCTTT.

This clone was seen a single time. The chain has TRBV18 and TRBJ2-1; 8 bases match TRBD2. The CDR3 spans 14 residues. Looked up from germline, CDR1 is KGHSH and CDR2 is LQKENI. The ends lost 0 bases at V and 9 bases at J; junction bases unmatched: 4. CDR3 residues: CASSPPTSEGEQFF. In DNA, the CDR3 is TGTGCCAGCTCACCACCGACTAGCGAGGGTGAGCAGTTCTTC.

The chain links TRBV19 to TRBJ1-1; a possible D gene is TRBD1 (5 bases). CDR1 is LNHDA and CDR2 is SQIVND in the germline V gene (reference sequence). Trimming removed 1 base from V and 8 bases from J, with 14 bases in between. This CDR3 spans 14 amino acids. The CDR3 is CASSIGPGTGEAFF. For the CDR3, the DNA is TGTGCCAGTAGTATAGGGCCCGGGACGGGCGAAGCTTTCTTT.

J is TRBJ1-6 and V is TRBV6-5; D is uncertain. From germline, CDR1 is MNHEY and CDR2 SVGAGI. The CDR3 spans 12 residues. V gave up 6 bases and J gave up 7 bases, with 7 bases separating them. The CDR3 spells CASRSGNSPLHF. The CDR3 nucleotides are TGTGCCAGCAGGTCCGGGAATTCACCCCTCCACTTT.

This clone was detected only once. The genes are TRBV6-6 and TRBJ2-1; 7 bases match TRBD2. Germline trimming cut 5 bases from V and 10 bases from J; bases unmatched to any gene: 5. Germline V gene data show CDR1 as MNHNY and CDR2 as SVGAGI (reference sequence). CDR3 length equals 12 residues. For the CDR3, the DNA is TGTGCCAGCAGTCCGGGGGGACCGGAGCAGTTCTTC. Encoded protein: CASSPGGPEQFF.

The J gene is TRBJ2-7, the V gene TRBV5-6, with D possibly TRBD1 on 5 matching bases. The CDR3 spans 13 residues. Germline CDR1 reads SGHDT; CDR2 reads YYEEEE. The V end was cut by 4 bases, the J end by 0 bases, with 8 bases between. CDR3 region: CASSRTLSYEQYF. CDR3 nucleotides: TGTGCCAGCAGCCGGACACTCTCCTACGAGCAGTACTTC.

The chain is built from TRBV19 and TRBJ1-5; D is ambiguous. Germline CDR1 reads LNHDA; CDR2 reads SQIVND (reference sequence). This CDR3 comprises 16 residues. Trimming removed 2 bases from V and 0 bases from J, with 11 bases in between. The CDR3 bases are TGTGCCAGTAGTATAAACACAGTGGATAGCAATCAGCCCCAGCATTTT. This sequence encodes CASSINTVDSNQPQHF. Complete variable domain (other parts from reference TRBV19 and TRBJ1-5): DGGITQSPKYLFRKEGQNVTLSCEQNLNHDAMYWYRQDPGQGLRLIYYSQIVNDFQKGDIAEGYSVSREKKESFPLTVTSAQKNPTAFYLCASSINTVDSNQPQHFGDGTRLSIL.

The rearrangement uses TRBV27 and TRBJ2-3, with a possible D match to TRBD2 (6 bases). This CDR3 is 16 amino acids long. Germline V CDR1 and CDR2: MNHEY, SMNVEV (reference sequence). Deletions cut 5 bases from V and 0 bases from J, with 15 bases between. DNA for the CDR3: TGTGCCAGCAGTCCCGGGGGTGCGGCTAGCACAGATACGCAGTATTTT. Translation gives CASSPGGAASTDTQYF.

This clone was recorded once. This chain connects TRBV7-3 to TRBJ2-2, with a weak D call TRBD2 (5 bases). The V and J ends lost 5 bases and 4 bases respectively, with 14 bases between them. This CDR3 contains 15 residues. The germline gives CDR1 SGHTA, CDR2 FQGTGA. The CDR3 loop is CASSPRAGPTGELFF. In DNA form, the CDR3 reads TGTGCCAGCAGCCCGCGGGCAGGTCCCACCGGGGAGCTGTTTTTT.

The rearrangement joins TRBV7-9 to TRBJ2-1; 7 bases are a match to TRBD2. Per the germline V gene, CDR1 is SEHNR and CDR2 is FQNEAQ (reference sequence). Trimming took 3 bases from V and 4 from J; bases not matched to a gene: 6. CDR3 length: 15 residues. The CDR3 sequence: CASSFSGNIYNEQFF. The CDR3, as DNA: TGTGCCAGCAGCTTCAGCGGGAATATTTACAATGAGCAGTTCTTC. Using reference TRBV7-9 and TRBJ2-1 for the parts outside the CDR3, the full variable domain is DTGVSQNPRHKITKRGQNVTFRCDPISEHNRLYWYRQTLGQGPEFLTYFQNEAQLEKSRLLSDRFSAERPKGSFSTLEIQRTEQGDSAMYLCASSFSGNIYNEQFFGPGTRLTVL.

The chain joins TRBV14 to TRBJ1-2; D gene ambiguous. The CDR3 contains 13 residues. V lost 4 bases, J lost 6 bases, and 12 bases lay in between. CDR1 and CDR2 (germline): SGHDN, FVKESK. The CDR3 reads CASSRAPSHGYTF. Written as DNA, the CDR3 is TGTGCCAGCAGCCGCGCGCCAAGTCATGGCTACACCTTC. Full variable domain (remainder filled in from reference TRBV14 and TRBJ1-2): EAGVTQFPSHSVIEKGQTVTLRCDPISGHDNLYWYRRVMGKEIKFLLHFVKESKQDESGMPNNRFLAERTGGTYSTLKVQPAELEDSGVYFCASSRAPSHGYTFGSGTRLTVV.

The genes are TRBV5-6 and TRBJ2-1; weak D call: TRBD1 (5 bases). Trimming shortened V by 0 bases and J by 2 bases, and 9 bases separated the two germline ends. This CDR3 comprises 15 residues. The germline CDR1 and CDR2 sequences are SGHDT and YYEEEE. The chain's CDR3 is CASSLVTDTYNEQFF. The DNA for the CDR3 is TGTGCCAGCAGCTTGGTGACGGACACCTACAATGAGCAGTTCTTC.

The gene calls are TRBV11-2 and TRBJ1-1; TRBD1 aligns across 9 bases. Germline CDR1 reads SGHAT; CDR2 reads FQNNGV. Trimming at V came to 3 bases and at J to 4 bases, leaving 0 bases not matched to a gene. This CDR3 is built from 13 residues. In nucleotides, the CDR3 is TGTGCCAGCAGCTTGACAGGGGGCACTGAAGCTTTCTTT. It translates to CASSLTGGTEAFF.

By proportion, this clone is medium-sized. The gene calls are TRBV7-9 and TRBJ2-1, with 9 bases lining up with TRBD2. The CDR3 contains 15 residues. Trimming removed 1 base from V and 10 bases from J; junction bases left unmatched: 8. In germline, CDR1 is SEHNR, CDR2 FQNEAQ (reference sequence). CDR3 protein: CASSLVREGLNEQFF. Written as DNA, the CDR3 is TGTGCCAGCAGCTTAGTGCGGGAGGGCCTGAACGAGCAGTTCTTC.

The chain links TRBV9 to TRBJ1-2, with D maybe TRBD1 (5 bases). V lost 3 bases, J lost 4 bases, and 13 bases lay in between. The CDR3 runs to 14 residues. Germline assignment: CDR1 SGDLS and CDR2 YYNGEE. The DNA for the CDR3 is TGTGCCAGCAGCGACGCGGGGGGTAGCTATGGCTACACCTTC. It is translated as CASSDAGGSYGYTF.

V usage is TRBV4-1 and J usage is TRBJ2-7, with D possibly being TRBD2 (7 bases). The V gene lost 1 base and the J gene lost 6 bases, with 22 bases spanning the gap. This CDR3 has 17 residues. Germline CDR1 MGHRA, CDR2 YSYEKL. The CDR3 DNA sequence: TGCGCCAGCAGCCAAGTTGCGGGGGCGGGCCCACTCGGCGAGCAGTACTTC. Its protein is CASSQVAGAGPLGEQYF.

This clone was observed once. This chain links TRBV9 with TRBJ1-3; no reliable D call. Germline CDR1 reads SGDLS; CDR2 reads YYNGEE. The CDR3 covers 14 residues. Deletions cut 3 bases from V and 0 bases from J, with 7 bases between. DNA for the CDR3: TGTGCCAGCAGCGCCGGGGACTCTGGAAACACCATATATTTT. It codes for CASSAGDSGNTIYF. The full variable domain, its missing parts supplied by reference TRBV9 and TRBJ1-3, is DSGVTQTPKHLITATGQRVTLRCSPRSGDLSVYWYQQSLDQGLQFLIQYYNGEERAKGNILERFSAQQFPDLHSELNLSSLELGDSALYFCASSAGDSGNTIYFGEGSWLTVV.

V usage is TRBV5-6 and J usage is TRBJ1-5; D not resolved. V shed 4 bases and J shed 0 bases, with 2 bases lying between them. This CDR3 is 12 amino acids long. CDR1 SGHDT and CDR2 YYEEEE come from the germline V gene. CDR3 sequence (DNA): TGTGCCAGCAGCCATAGCAATCAGCCCCAGCATTTT. It specifies CASSHSNQPQHF.

This clone was seen only a few times. The chain recombines TRBV9 with TRBJ2-1; the match to TRBD1 covers 7 bases. With V trimmed by 2 bases and J by 9 bases, 8 bases remained unmatched. The CDR3 sequence is 14 residues long. Germline V gives CDR1 SGDLS, CDR2 YYNGEE. The DNA for the CDR3 is TGTGCCAGCAGCGTCGCGTACAGGGGAATTGAGCAGTTCTTC. Translation: CASSVAYRGIEQFF.